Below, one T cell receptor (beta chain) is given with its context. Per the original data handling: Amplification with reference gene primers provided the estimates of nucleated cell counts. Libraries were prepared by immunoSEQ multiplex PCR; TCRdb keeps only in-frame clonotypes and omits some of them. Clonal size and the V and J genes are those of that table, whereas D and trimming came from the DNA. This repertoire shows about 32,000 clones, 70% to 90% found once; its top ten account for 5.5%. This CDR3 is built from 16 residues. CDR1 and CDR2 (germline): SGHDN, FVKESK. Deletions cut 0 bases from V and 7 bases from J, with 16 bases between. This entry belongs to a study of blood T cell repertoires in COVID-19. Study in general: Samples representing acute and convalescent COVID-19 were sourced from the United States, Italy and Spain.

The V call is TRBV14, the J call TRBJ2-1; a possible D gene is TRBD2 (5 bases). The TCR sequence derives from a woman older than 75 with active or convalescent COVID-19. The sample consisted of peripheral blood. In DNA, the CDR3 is TGTGCCAGCAGCCAAGAGGGTTGGCAGCGGCGGAATGAGCAGTTCTTC. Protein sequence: CASSQEGWQRRNEQFF. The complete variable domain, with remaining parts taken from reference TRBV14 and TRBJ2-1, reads EAGVTQFPSHSVIEKGQTVTLRCDPISGHDNLYWYRRVMGKEIKFLLHFVKESKQDESGMPNNRFLAERTGGTYSTLKVQPAELEDSGVYFCASSQEGWQRRNEQFFGPGTRLTVL.